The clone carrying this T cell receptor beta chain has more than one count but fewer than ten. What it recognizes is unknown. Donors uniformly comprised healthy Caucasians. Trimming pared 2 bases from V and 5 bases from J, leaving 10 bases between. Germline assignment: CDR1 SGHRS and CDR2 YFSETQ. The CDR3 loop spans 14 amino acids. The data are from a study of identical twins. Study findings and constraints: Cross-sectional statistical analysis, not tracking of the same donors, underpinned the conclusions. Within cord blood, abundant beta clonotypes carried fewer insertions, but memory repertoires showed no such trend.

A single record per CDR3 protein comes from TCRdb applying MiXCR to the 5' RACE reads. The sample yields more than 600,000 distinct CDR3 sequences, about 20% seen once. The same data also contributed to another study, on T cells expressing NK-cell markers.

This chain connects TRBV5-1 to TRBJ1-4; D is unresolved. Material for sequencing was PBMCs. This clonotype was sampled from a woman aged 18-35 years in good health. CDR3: CASSLDAENEKLFF. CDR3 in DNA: TGCGCCAGCAGCTTAGACGCGGAGAATGAAAAACTGTTTTTT.